This TCR beta chain originates from a study of OX40 agonist ivuxolimab in advanced cancers. Clones were sequenced by immunoSEQ multiplex PCR, and TCRdb holds only the in-frame ones, with some missing. The sample lists roughly 50,000 clones, around four fifths occurring once. This CDR3 comprises 13 residues. Per the germline V gene, CDR1 is MNHEY and CDR2 is SVGAGI. Between the trimmed V and J ends, which lost 6 bases and 2 bases, there was a span of 10 bases. Study-wide points: Clones of CD4+ and CD8+ blood T cells grew by week 6 at doses of 0.1 to 3.0 mg/kg.

In regard to this clone: Its antigen is undetermined.

The sequences come from CD4+ or CD8+ T cells sorted from blood, collected in a trial of the OX40 agonist ivuxolimab. The chain employs TRBV6-5 and TRBJ1-2; D is perhaps TRBD1 (6 bases). This receptor was taken from an adult with an advanced solid tumor such as melanoma, head and neck, liver or kidney cancer. The chain's CDR3 is CASSTTGNYGYTF. CDR3 bases: TGTGCCAGCAGCACTACAGGGAACTATGGCTACACCTTC.